The source of this T cell receptor beta chain is a study of shared T cell receptors in the human thymus. Only in-frame clones appear in the TCRdb table, and some are missing; sequencing was by immunoSEQ multiplex PCR. Here the sample spans hundreds of thousands of clones, more than 70% being singletons. Germline CDR1 and CDR2: ENHRY and SYGVKD. The CDR3 contains 15 residues. V was pared by 5 bases and J by 9 bases, with 10 bases of the junction left unmatched. The sample was also linked to a second study, of human thymus T cells. That investigation notes: Corrective cardiac surgery supplied the resected thymus tissue. There were highly overlapping thymic repertoires among unrelated individuals, as related research reported.

This TCR derives from a boy under two years old with a congenital heart defect. The specimen sequenced was thymocytes. The V gene is TRBV10-3, the J gene TRBJ1-5; 10 positions agree with TRBD1. Here the CDR3 DNA reads TGTGCCATCAGTTCAGACAGGGGGCGAGGATTGCCCCAGCATTTT. It codes for CAISSDRGRGLPQHF.